These 9 T cell receptor beta chains share one sample of origin, sequenced in a study of PD-1 blockade in mismatch repair-deficient tumors. Sequencing used immunoSEQ multiplex PCR; TCRdb keeps in-frame clones, though not all of them. This sample has approximately 40,000 clones, with more than 75% found just once. This material consisted of peripheral blood, taken 4 weeks after starting pembrolizumab. Receptors originate from an adult with mismatch repair-deficient cancer.

Remarks on this clone: Other nucleotide sequences from this sample produce the same CDR3. This chain uses TRBV5-6 with TRBJ2-2; 11 bases line up with TRBD2. The CDR3 loop spans 16 amino acids. Germline V CDR1 and CDR2: SGHDT, YYEEEE. Trimming removed 2 bases from V and 1 base from J; junction bases left unmatched: 1. In DNA form, the CDR3 reads TGTGCCAGCAGCTTTCTAGCGGGAGGGAACACCGGGGAGCTGTTTTTT. It encodes CASSFLAGGNTGELFF.

The chain combines TRBV5-4 with TRBJ2-1, with 15 nucleotides matching TRBD2. The CDR3 extends over 16 amino acids. After removal of 4 bases from V and 8 bases from J, the junction contained 7 bases not matched to a gene. CDR1 is SGHNT, CDR2 YYREEE, per germline (reference sequence). The DNA of the CDR3 is TGTGCCAGCAGCCCCGGACTAGCGGGAGGGCCCGATGAGCAGTTCTTC. This gives the protein CASSPGLAGGPDEQFF.

This rearrangement joins TRBV5-1 to TRBJ2-1, with TRBD2 matching 8 bases. The CDR3 loop spans 16 amino acids. In germline, CDR1 is SGHRS, CDR2 YFSETQ. V lost 4 bases to trimming and J lost 7 bases; unmatched junction nucleotides: 13. The CDR3 loop reads CASSLYPGTSRNEQFF. CDR3 nucleotide sequence: TGCGCCAGCAGCCTGTACCCCGGGACTAGTCGGAATGAGCAGTTCTTC.

V is TRBV5-5 and J is TRBJ2-3, with D possibly matching TRBD2 (6 bases). The V end was cut by 3 bases, the J end by 5 bases, with 16 bases between. The CDR3 has 15 amino acids. The germline CDR1 and CDR2 sequences are SGHKS and YYEKEE (reference sequence). The CDR3: CASSWGGGRGDTQYF. The CDR3 DNA is TGTGCCAGCAGCTGGGGAGGCGGTAGAGGAGATACGCAGTATTTT.

The chain combines TRBV7-9 with TRBJ2-7; the D gene is possibly TRBD2 (6 bases). Trimming removed 8 bases at V and 5 bases at J, with 16 bases between. Germline-derived CDR1 and CDR2 are SEHNR and FQNEAQ (reference sequence). The CDR3 totals 13 residues. This CDR3 reads CASGSGEIDEQYF. CDR3 sequence (DNA): TGTGCCAGCGGATCGGGAGAGATCGACGAGCAGTACTTC.

Written as DNA, the CDR3 is TGTGCCAGTAGTATAGATCTGAATACGCAGTATTTT. This translates into CASSIDLNTQYF. This sequence joins TRBV19 and TRBJ2-3; D gene uncertain. The V gene's germline CDR1 is LNHDA and CDR2 SQIVND (reference sequence). The V gene lost 0 bases and the J gene lost 7 bases, with 5 bases spanning the gap. The CDR3 totals 12 residues.

The chain joins TRBV11-3 to TRBJ2-7; 11 nucleotides match TRBD2. The CDR3 sequence is 18 residues long. Germline V gives CDR1 SGHNT, CDR2 YENEEA. The J segment lost 1 base and the V segment lost 5 bases, leaving 13 bases of the junction unmatched. CDR3 in DNA: TGTGCCAGCAGCCAAAGTGATAGCGGGAGGGCCGGTTCCTACGAGCAGTACTTC. Translating gives CASSQSDSGRAGSYEQYF. The full variable domain, its missing parts supplied by reference TRBV11-3 and TRBJ2-7, is EAGVVQSPRYKIIEKKQPVAFWCNPISGHNTLYWYLQNLGQGPELLIRYENEEAVDDSQLPKDRFSAERLKGVDSTLKIQPAELGDSAVYLCASSQSDSGRAGSYEQYFGPGTRLTVT.

This sequence joins TRBV5-6 and TRBJ2-5, with D unresolved. Germline V lookup: CDR1 SGHDT, CDR2 YYEEEE. V lost 0 bases to trimming and J lost 1 base, with 4 bases between them. The CDR3 has 13 residues. Here the CDR3 DNA reads TGTGCCAGCAGCTTGGGTAGCCAAGAGACCCAGTACTTC. This encodes CASSLGSQETQYF.

The J gene is TRBJ1-5, the V gene TRBV19; D might be TRBD1 (5 bases). The V gene's germline CDR1 is LNHDA and CDR2 SQIVND (reference sequence). This CDR3 is 15 amino acids long. Trimming cost V 2 bases and J 0 bases, with 8 bases left between them. The CDR3 sequence: CASSIYRYSNQPQHF. The CDR3 nucleotides are TGTGCCAGTAGTATATACAGGTATAGCAATCAGCCCCAGCATTTT.